The entry below gives a single TCR beta chain sequence along with its context. No antigen is known for it. TCRdb itself ran the 5' RACE reads through MiXCR, one entry per CDR3 protein. The sample shows 90,000 to 120,000 distinct CDR3 sequences, 15% to 20% of them seen only once. The data were taken from a study of T-cell memory formation after mild COVID-19. Study-wide background: The study found TCR clusters largely donor specific. Whole-study findings and limits: Whether day 37 second-wave clones are SARS-CoV-2-specific was not confirmed. Among clones contracting day 15 to 85, CD4/CD8 was balanced, whereas later expanders leaned CD4+.

V gave up 4 bases and J gave up 0 bases, with 4 bases separating them. Looked up from germline, CDR1 is SGHVS and CDR2 is FQNEAQ. CDR3 length equals 14 residues. The chain couples TRBV7-8 to TRBJ2-6; D is ambiguous. The source is a man aged 18 to 30 who had mild COVID-19 (a few samples of this study predate the infection). Cell type and time point are not known. Sequenced: PBMCs or a T cell subset sorted from them (not recorded which). CDR3 nucleotides: TGTGCCAGCAGCTCGGTCTCTGGGGCCAACGTCCTGACTTTC. It is translated as CASSSVSGANVLTF.